This T cell receptor (beta chain) comes out of a study of blood T cell repertoires in COVID-19. Study-level information: Samples representing acute and convalescent COVID-19 were sourced from the United States, Italy and Spain. T cells, B-cell-depleted T cells, or PBMCs supplied cDNA or gDNA.

Data came from immunoSEQ multiplex PCR; TCRdb stores just in-frame clones and leaves some out. This sample has over 300,000 clones, with about 89% found just once. The CDR3 is made up of 16 amino acids. Looked up from germline, CDR1 is WNHNN and CDR2 is SYGVQD (reference sequence). V was clipped by 6 bases and J by 2 bases, with 20 bases between them. This chain uses TRBV10-1 with TRBJ2-7; TRBD2 is a possible D gene (5 bases). This receptor was obtained from a man in his forties or fifties with acute or convalescent COVID-19. What was sequenced was peripheral blood. CDR3 region: CASSLRGSDPTYEQYF. CDR3 coding DNA: TGCGCCAGCAGCCTCCGCGGGTCGGACCCCACCTACGAGCAGTACTTC.